Listed here are 2 T cell receptor beta chains from one sample, sequenced in a study of graft-versus-host responses after intestinal transplantation. Clones were sequenced by immunoSEQ multiplex PCR, and TCRdb holds only the in-frame ones, with some missing. Here the sample spans 75,000 to 95,000 clones, about 93% being singletons. What these receptors recognize is not known. The material was unstimulated CD8+ T cells sorted from spleen or lymph node cells, obtained before intestinal transplant. The receptors were gathered from a human donor who received an intestinal transplant.

A single count supports this clone. The V and J genes are TRBV5-1 and TRBJ1-1; D may be TRBD1 (5 bases). The ends were cut back, 2 bases at V and 6 bases at J, with 14 bases in the middle. The CDR3 covers 14 residues. Germline-derived CDR1 and CDR2 are SGHRS and YFSETQ. CDR3 sequence: CASSLGQGLPEAFF. CDR3 coding DNA: TGCGCCAGCAGCTTAGGGCAGGGATTGCCTGAAGCTTTCTTT.

The CDR3 DNA is TGTGCCAGCAAGGGGCAGGGTGGAACCTTCACAGATACGCAGTATTTT. Its translation is CASKGQGGTFTDTQYF. The rearrangement joins TRBV27 to TRBJ2-3, with a tentative D call TRBD1 (5 bases). Germline CDR1 is MNHEY and CDR2 is SMNVEV (reference sequence). V was shortened by 7 bases and J by 2 bases, with 19 bases between the two germline ends. CDR3 size: 16 residues.